This TCR beta chain was sequenced in a study of OX40 agonist ivuxolimab in advanced cancers. Overall study: Patients assigned to dose escalation were diagnosed with hepatocellular carcinoma, melanoma, renal cell or head and neck cancer.

As for this clone: Its target is unknown. Because the CDR3 is missing its conserved closing phenylalanine or tryptophan, this is likely a read error. No DNA is shown, since the ends of the CDR3 on it are uncertain; the CDR3 is the one TCRdb lists.

Only in-frame clones appear in the TCRdb table, and some are missing; sequencing was by immunoSEQ multiplex PCR. This sample yields approximately 20,000 clones, of which more than 65% are seen a single time; approximately 16% belongs to the top ten. The study's findings and limits: Expanded clones belonging to CD8+ T cells outnumbered, on average, those of CD4+. The study observed clonal expansion of CD4+ and CD8+ blood T cells by week 6 at 0.1 to 3.0 mg/kg.

The CDR3 has 10 residues if both end residues are counted. This sequence was found in an adult with an advanced solid tumor such as melanoma, head and neck, liver or kidney cancer. This chain links TRBV21-1 with TRBJ1-1; the D call in the table, TRBD1, was not verified against the DNA. TRBV21-1 is given as a pseudogene. Sequenced here: CD4+ or CD8+ T cells sorted from blood, sampled in a trial of the OX40 agonist ivuxolimab. CDR3 region: CASSKVFGRN.